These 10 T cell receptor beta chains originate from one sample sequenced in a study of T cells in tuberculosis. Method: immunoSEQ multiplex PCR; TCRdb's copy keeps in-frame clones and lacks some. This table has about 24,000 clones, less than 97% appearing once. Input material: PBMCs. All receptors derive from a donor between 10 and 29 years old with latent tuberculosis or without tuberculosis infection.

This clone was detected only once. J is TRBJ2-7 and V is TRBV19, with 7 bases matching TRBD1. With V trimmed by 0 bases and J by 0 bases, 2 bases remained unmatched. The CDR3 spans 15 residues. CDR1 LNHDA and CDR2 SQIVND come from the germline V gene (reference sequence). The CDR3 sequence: CASSIDRGSSYEQYF. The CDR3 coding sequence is TGTGCCAGTAGTATAGACAGGGGGAGCTCCTACGAGCAGTACTTC.

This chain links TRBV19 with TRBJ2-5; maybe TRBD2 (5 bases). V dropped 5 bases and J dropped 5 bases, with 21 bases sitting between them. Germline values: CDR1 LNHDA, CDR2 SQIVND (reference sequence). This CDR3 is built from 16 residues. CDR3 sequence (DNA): TGTGCCAGTAGTTCTCCTGGACTCTCATCAAGGGAGACCCAGTACTTC. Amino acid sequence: CASSSPGLSSRETQYF.

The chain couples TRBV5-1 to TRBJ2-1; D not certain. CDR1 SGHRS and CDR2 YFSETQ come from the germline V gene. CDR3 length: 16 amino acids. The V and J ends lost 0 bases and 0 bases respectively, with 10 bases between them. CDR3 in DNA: TGCGCCAGCAGCTTGGAGCGAACGGGCTCCTACAATGAGCAGTTCTTC. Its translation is CASSLERTGSYNEQFF.

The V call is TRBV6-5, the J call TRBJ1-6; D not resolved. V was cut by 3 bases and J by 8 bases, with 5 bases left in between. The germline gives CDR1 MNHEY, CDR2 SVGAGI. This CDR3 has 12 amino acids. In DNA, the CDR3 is TGTGCCAGCAGTTATAGTGATTCACCCCTCCACTTT. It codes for CASSYSDSPLHF.

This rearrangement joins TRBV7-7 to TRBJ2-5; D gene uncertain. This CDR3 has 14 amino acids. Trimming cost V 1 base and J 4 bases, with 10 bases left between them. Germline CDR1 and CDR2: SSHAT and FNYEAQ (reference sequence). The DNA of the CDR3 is TGTGCCAGCAGCTTAGGTCGCAGGTCAGAGACCCAGTACTTC. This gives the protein CASSLGRRSETQYF.

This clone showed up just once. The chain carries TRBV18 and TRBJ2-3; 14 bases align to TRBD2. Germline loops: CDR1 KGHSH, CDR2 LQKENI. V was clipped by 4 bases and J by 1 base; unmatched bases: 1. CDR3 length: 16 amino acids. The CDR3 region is CASSQGLAGGTDTQYF. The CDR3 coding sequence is TGTGCCAGCTCACAGGGACTAGCGGGGGGCACAGATACGCAGTATTTT.

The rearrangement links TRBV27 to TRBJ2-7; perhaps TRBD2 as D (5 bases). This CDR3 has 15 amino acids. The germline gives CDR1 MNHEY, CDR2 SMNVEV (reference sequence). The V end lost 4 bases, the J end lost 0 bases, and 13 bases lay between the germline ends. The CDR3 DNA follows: TGTGCCAGCAGTTATCGAGCGGACCTCTCCTACGAGCAGTACTTC. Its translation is CASSYRADLSYEQYF.

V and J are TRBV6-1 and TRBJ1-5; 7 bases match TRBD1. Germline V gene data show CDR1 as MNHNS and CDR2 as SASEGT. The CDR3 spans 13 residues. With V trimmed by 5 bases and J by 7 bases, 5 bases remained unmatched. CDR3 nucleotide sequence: TGTGCCAGCAGTACAGGGGTATCGCAGCCCCAGCATTTT. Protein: CASSTGVSQPQHF.

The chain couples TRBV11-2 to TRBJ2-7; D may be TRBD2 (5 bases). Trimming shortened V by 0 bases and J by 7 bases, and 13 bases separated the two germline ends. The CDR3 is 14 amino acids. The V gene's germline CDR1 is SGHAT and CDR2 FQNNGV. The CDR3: CASSLDPPREEQYV. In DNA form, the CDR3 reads TGTGCCAGCAGCTTAGATCCCCCCCGGGAAGAGCAGTACGTC.

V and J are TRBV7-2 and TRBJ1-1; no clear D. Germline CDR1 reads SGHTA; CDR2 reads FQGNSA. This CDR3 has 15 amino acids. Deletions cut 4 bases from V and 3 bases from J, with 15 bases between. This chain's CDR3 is CASSSAGGRYTEAFF. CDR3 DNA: TGTGCCAGCAGCTCGGCGGGCGGGAGGTACACTGAAGCTTTCTTT. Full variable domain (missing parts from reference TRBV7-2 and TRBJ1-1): GAGVSQSPSNKVTEKGKDVELRCDPISGHTALYWYRQSLGQGLEFLIYFQGNSAPDKSGLPSDRFSAERTGGSVSTLTIQRTQQEDSAVYLCASSSAGGRYTEAFFGQGTRLTVV.